This T cell receptor (beta chain) appears in the sequencing data of a study of T cell responses to AZD1222 COVID-19 vaccine. V lost 2 bases and J lost 12, with 28 bases in between. CDR1 is GTSNPN, CDR2 SVGIG, per germline (reference sequence). This CDR3 has 16 amino acids. Broader study findings: All repertoire sampling was performed exclusively after the peak T cell response. Spike was spanned by vaccine-associated CD4 TCRs, with dominance at 160-218 and 743-854. White British donors predominated, females outnumbered males, and clonal diversity was possibly underestimated.

Measured with immunoSEQ multiplex PCR; TCRdb has only the in-frame clones, and not every one. This table has around 150,000 clones, approximately 92% appearing once. Remarks on this clone: Antigen: not known.

Doses given second, at about 4 or about 12 weeks, were pooled. The rearrangement uses TRBV30 and TRBJ1-2, with unresolved D. The sequencing here drew on peripheral blood, taken 28 days after the second AZD1222 dose. This TCR was sampled from an adult who received the AZD1222 COVID-19 vaccine. DNA of the CDR3: TGTGCCTGGAGTTCACCCCTAACGGTGGTCGGGCAAATTCACACCTTC. Translation: CAWSSPLTVVGQIHTF.